The sample holds one count of the clone carrying this T cell receptor beta chain. Its antigen is not identified. Primers included in the PCR were 60 Vbeta and 13 Jbeta primers. The protocol was immunoSEQ multiplex PCR, while the TCRdb copy is restricted to in-frame clones and leaves out a portion. The sample lists 100,000 to 150,000 clones; around three quarters were seen once. From germline, CDR1 is MRHNA and CDR2 SNTAGT. The CDR3 covers 15 residues. V trimming: 6 bases; J trimming: 5 bases; junction bases outside the gene matches: 9. This record belongs to a study of cytomegalovirus exposure and HLA in healthy donors. Study outcomes and limitations: In vitro work confirmed that three CMV-associated chains recognize CMV antigens. Several of the most significant clusters appeared, in a later analysis, to be linked to common viral pathogens. Highly shared variants forming one cluster were likely a sequencing artifact.

V gene TRBV6-4 combines with J gene TRBJ2-1; TRBD2 matches at 8 bases. Material: PBMCs. The TCR comes from a woman between 40 and 55 years old in good health and CMV-seronegative. CDR3 in amino acids: CASSPGTSLDNEQFF. The CDR3 region has the DNA TGTGCCAGCAGCCCGGGGACTAGTCTCGACAATGAGCAGTTCTTC.